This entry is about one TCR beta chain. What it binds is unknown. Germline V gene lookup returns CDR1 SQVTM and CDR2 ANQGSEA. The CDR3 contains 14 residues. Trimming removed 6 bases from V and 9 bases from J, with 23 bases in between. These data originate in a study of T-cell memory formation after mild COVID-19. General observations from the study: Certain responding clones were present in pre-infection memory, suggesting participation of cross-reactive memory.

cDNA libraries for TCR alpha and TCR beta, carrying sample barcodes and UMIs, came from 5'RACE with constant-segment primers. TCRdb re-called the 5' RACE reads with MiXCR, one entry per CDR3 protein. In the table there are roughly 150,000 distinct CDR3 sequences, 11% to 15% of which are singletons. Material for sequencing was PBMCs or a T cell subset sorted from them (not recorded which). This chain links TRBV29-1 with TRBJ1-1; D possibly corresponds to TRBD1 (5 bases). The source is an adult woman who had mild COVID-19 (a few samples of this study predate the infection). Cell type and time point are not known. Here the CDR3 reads CSVPPLGVQEQAFF. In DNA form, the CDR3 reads TGCAGCGTGCCCCCTTTGGGGGTCCAGGAACAAGCTTTCTTT.